Presented here are 15 T cell receptor beta chains from one specimen sequenced in a study of early T cells in non-severe SARS-CoV-2 infection. TCRdb used MiXCR to reprocess the 5' RACE reads, holding one entry per CDR3 protein. The top ten clones hold roughly 6.2% of a sample with 26,000 or so distinct CDR3 sequences, just over 4% of them seen once. Sequencing was performed on whole blood. Receptors originate from an adult who was a healthcare worker with PCR-confirmed SARS-CoV-2 infection or an uninfected control (not recorded which).

This clonotype was found many times. V gene TRBV2 combines with J gene TRBJ1-1; D gene ambiguous. The CDR3 length is 13 residues. V lost 2 bases, J lost 10 bases, and 14 bases lay in between. The V gene's germline CDR1 is SNHLY and CDR2 FYNNEI. CDR3 nucleotide sequence: TGTGCCAGCAGTGAACAGGCCCCAAATCGAGCTTTCTTT. Protein sequence: CASSEQAPNRAFF.

To note about this clonotype: One junction end does not reproduce the germline sequence, and a read error may be involved. V gene TRBV7-7 combines with J gene TRBJ1-3; D may be TRBD1 (5 bases). Germline CDR1 reads SSHAT; CDR2 reads FNYEAQ (reference sequence). This CDR3 has 13 residues. The CDR3 nucleotides are TGTGCTAGCAGCTTGACAGATGGAAACACCATATATTTT. It yields the protein CASSLTDGNTIYF.

In this sample, this clonotype turned up many times. Without the conserved terminal phenylalanine or tryptophan, this CDR3 likely stems from a read error. The limits of the CDR3 on the DNA are not certain, so only TCRdb's listed CDR3 is given. The V gene is TRBV2, the J gene TRBJ1-1; TRBD1, as called in the table, went unchecked against the DNA. The CDR3 comprises 13 residues, both ends counted. The germline V gene has CDR1 SNHLY and CDR2 FYNNEI. The CDR3 here is CASSTSALMGQLN.

This clonotype has at least ten counts. The chain carries TRBV18 and TRBJ2-1; D remains unclear. The V gene lost 3 bases and the J gene lost 4 bases, with 22 bases spanning the gap. The germline V gene encodes CDR1 KGHSH and CDR2 LQKENI. The CDR3 spans 18 residues. In nucleotides, the CDR3 is TGTGCCAGCTCACCCTATCTCGAAATTTCAACCGCGTACAATGAGCAGTTCTTC. Residues: CASSPYLEISTAYNEQFF.

This clonotype was detected ten times or more. The rearrangement links TRBV10-2 to TRBJ2-7, with D uncertain. Trimming left V 0 bases short and J 5 bases short, with 14 bases between. Germline V CDR1 and CDR2: WSHSY, SAAADI. This CDR3 region has 15 residues. The CDR3 nucleotides are TGCGCCAGCAGTGAGTCCATCGGCGGTTGGGACGAGCAGTACTTC. This sequence encodes CASSESIGGWDEQYF.

Ten or more counts support this clonotype. The chain is built from TRBV18 and TRBJ1-1, with TRBD1 matching 8 bases. Germline V lookup: CDR1 KGHSH, CDR2 LQKENI. The CDR3 length is 15 residues. V shed 1 base and J 6 bases; nucleotides not matched to a gene: 7. DNA of the CDR3: TGTGCCAGCTCACCACGGGGACAGGACCGTTCTGAAGCTTTCTTT. Its protein is CASSPRGQDRSEAFF.

A few counts support this clonotype. The chain has TRBV23-1 and TRBJ2-3, with a tentative D call TRBD1 (6 bases). TRBV23-1 is classed as an ORF, of uncertain function. The CDR3 contains 17 residues. V gave up 1 base and J gave up 0 bases, with 14 bases separating them. CDR3 amino acids: CASSQFLDSSSTDTQYF. In DNA, the CDR3 is TGCGCCAGCAGTCAATTTTTGGACAGTTCTAGCACAGATACGCAGTATTTT.

This clonotype was seen at least ten times. The chain has TRBV7-2 and TRBJ1-3; TRBD1 might be the D (6 bases). Looked up from germline, CDR1 is SGHTA and CDR2 is FQGNSA. V lost 5 bases and J lost 9, with 17 bases in between. There are 14 residues in the CDR3. The CDR3 bases are TGTGCCAGCAGCACGGACAGTCCCGGGGGCACCATATATTTT. This encodes CASSTDSPGGTIYF.

The table lists this clonotype with many counts. The CDR3 loop is CASCPGGLRTEAFF. As DNA, the CDR3 is TGTGCCAGCTGCCCTGGAGGGTTGCGGACTGAAGCTTTCTTT. This sequence joins TRBV21-1 and TRBJ1-1. TRBV21-1 is a pseudogene segment. The CDR3 consists of 14 residues.

This clonotype was recorded many times. The rearrangement joins TRBV11-3 to TRBJ2-2; no clear D gene. The CDR3 runs to 13 residues. Germline CDR1 SGHNT, CDR2 YENEEA. The V end lost 3 bases, the J end lost 6 bases, and 8 bases lay between the germline ends. CDR3 residues: CASSFSVAGELFF. The CDR3 region has the DNA TGTGCCAGCAGCTTCTCGGTGGCCGGGGAGCTGTTTTTT.

By share of the sample, this clonotype is medium-sized. The chain couples TRBV20-1 to TRBJ2-7; TRBD1 matches 8 bases. Trimming at V came to 6 bases and at J to 3 bases, leaving 4 bases not matched to a gene. There are 12 residues in the CDR3. Germline CDR1 is DFQATT and CDR2 is SNEGSKA (reference sequence). The CDR3 reads CSAPDRGYEQYF. CDR3 in DNA: TGCAGTGCCCCAGACAGGGGCTACGAGCAGTACTTC.

This clonotype was observed at least ten times. The chain recombines TRBV12-3 or TRBV12-4 with TRBJ1-5, with D perhaps matching TRBD1 (5 bases). This CDR3 has 13 residues. The ends were cut back, 8 bases at V and 4 bases at J, with 12 bases in the middle. CDR3 loop: CASRREGNQPQHF. Here the CDR3 DNA reads TGTGCCAGCCGCAGGGAAGGGAATCAGCCCCAGCATTTT.

This clonotype was counted ten times or more. The chain employs TRBV29-1 and TRBJ1-3; 10 bases are shared with TRBD1. The germline V gene encodes CDR1 SQVTM and CDR2 ANQGSEA. V was clipped by 4 bases and J by 4 bases; unmatched bases: 10. This CDR3 has 16 amino acids. The CDR3 nucleotides read TGCAGCGTTGGATGGGGGACAGGGGATAGAGGAAACACCATATATTTT. Protein sequence: CSVGWGTGDRGNTIYF.

The chain employs TRBV27 and TRBJ2-5; weak D call: TRBD2 (6 bases). V was cut by 0 bases and J by 5 bases, with 7 bases left in between. Looked up from germline, CDR1 is MNHEY and CDR2 is SMNVEV (reference sequence). The CDR3 is 13 amino acids. CDR3 residues: CASSLSSGETQYF. For the CDR3, the DNA is TGTGCCAGCAGTTTATCGAGCGGGGAGACCCAGTACTTC.

This chain joins TRBV12-3 or TRBV12-4 and TRBJ1-1; 8 nucleotides line up with TRBD1. The CDR3 covers 14 residues. The J segment lost 4 bases and the V segment lost 6 bases, leaving 7 bases of the junction unmatched. In DNA, the CDR3 is TGTGCCAGCAGCCCCCAGGGGGCCATCACTGAAGCTTTCTTT. It codes for CASSPQGAITEAFF.